Below are 16 T cell receptor beta chains sequenced from a single sample in a study of human T cells and chemical hapten exposure. TCRdb reprocessed the RACE reads via MiXCR and lists one record per CDR3 protein. Here the sample spans approximately 100,000 distinct CDR3 sequences, about 10% being singletons. Time point given: patch test 1, 2 weeks after DPC sensitization. Specified treatment: therapeutic diphenylcyclopropenone sensitization with weekly scalp DPC. The specimen was whole blood, collected in connection with sensitization to the hapten diphenylcyclopropenone (DPC). These receptor sequences come from a woman aged 35 to 49 with alopecia areata. Some clones in this sample may be carry-over from other donors' samples.

This clonotype was picked up a small number of times. The chain has TRBV2 and TRBJ2-3; TRBD1 matches at 8 bases. Germline assignment: CDR1 SNHLY and CDR2 FYNNEI. The V segment lost 5 bases and the J segment 5 bases; nucleotides outside the gene matches: 6. The CDR3 loop spans 14 amino acids. DNA for the CDR3: TGTGCCAGCAGTCAAACAGGGGGTAAAGATACGCAGTATTTT. It codes for CASSQTGGKDTQYF. Drawing the rest from reference TRBV2 and TRBJ2-3, the complete variable domain is EPEVTQTPSHQVTQMGQEVILRCVPISNHLYFYWYRQILGQKVEFLVSFYNNEISEKSEIFDDQFSVERPDGSNFTLKIRSTKLEDSAMYFCASSQTGGKDTQYFGPGTRLTVL.

The CDR3 region has the DNA TGTGCCATCAGTGAGTCACTTCCCCAAGGAAACATTCAGTACTTC. Translation gives CAISESLPQGNIQYF. The chain has TRBV10-3 and TRBJ2-4; D is uncertain. The CDR3 is made up of 15 amino acids. The V gene's germline CDR1 is ENHRY and CDR2 SYGVKD. V was cut by 0 bases and J by 6 bases, with 12 bases left in between.

This clonotype was seen many times. The J gene is TRBJ1-1, the V gene TRBV7-3; a possible D gene is TRBD1 (5 bases). The CDR3 is 14 amino acids. From germline, CDR1 is SGHTA and CDR2 FQGTGA. V was pared by 1 base and J by 5 bases, with 11 bases between. The CDR3 here is CASSLISGSTEAFF. The DNA of the CDR3 is TGTGCCAGCAGCTTAATTTCAGGGAGTACTGAAGCTTTCTTT.

This clonotype occurred a few times. This chain connects TRBV30 to TRBJ1-6, with 9 bases fitting TRBD1. Losses at the gene ends were 6 bases for V and 7 bases for J; bases not matched to a gene: 19. The CDR3 has 18 residues. CDR1 is GTSNPN and CDR2 is SVGIG in the germline V gene (reference sequence). The CDR3 bases are TGTGCCTGTCGACCTTCCCCCGGGACAGGGATTTCGAATTCACCCCTCCACTTT. Its translation is CACRPSPGTGISNSPLHF. The variable domain in full, with the rest retrieved from reference TRBV30 and TRBJ1-6, is SQTIHQWPATLVQPVGSPLSLECTVEGTSNPNLYWYRQAAGRGLQLLFYSVGIGQISSEVPQNLSASRPQDRQFILSSKKLLLSDSGFYLCACRPSPGTGISNSPLHFGNGTRLTVT.

This chain joins TRBV4-2 and TRBJ1-5; maybe TRBD1 (6 bases). CDR1 and CDR2 (germline): LGHNA, YNFKEQ. The CDR3 covers 16 residues. V lost 0 bases and J lost 6, with 15 bases in between. This chain's CDR3 is CASSQEQAGVFQPQHF. The CDR3 bases are TGTGCCAGCAGCCAAGAACAGGCAGGGGTGTTTCAGCCCCAGCATTTT.

The J gene is TRBJ1-1, the V gene TRBV6-2 or TRBV6-3; unclear D gene. CDR1 MNHEY and CDR2 SVGEGT come from the germline V gene. V lost 4 bases, J lost 1 base, and 10 bases lay in between. The CDR3 has 14 amino acids. CDR3 nucleotide sequence: TGTGCCAGCAGTTCAGTGAGACAGAACACTGAAGCTTTCTTT. It specifies CASSSVRQNTEAFF.

This clonotype was counted a few times. The V gene is TRBV6-2 or TRBV6-3, the J gene TRBJ1-2, with 9 bases fitting TRBD1. The CDR3 sequence is 16 residues long. Germline assignment: CDR1 MNHEY and CDR2 SVGEGT. J lost 4 bases, V lost 5 bases, and 11 bases had no gene match. The CDR3 protein is CASSPTRTGASYGYTF. The CDR3, as DNA: TGTGCCAGCAGTCCGACACGGACAGGGGCCAGCTATGGCTACACCTTC.

This rearrangement joins TRBV28 to TRBJ1-2, with a weak D call TRBD1 (5 bases). Germline V gene data show CDR1 as MDHEN and CDR2 as SYDVKM. This CDR3 has 17 residues. V was trimmed by 6 bases and J by 4 bases, leaving 24 bases between them. The CDR3 DNA reads TGTGCCAGCAGCCCCCCACGGGGGAGAATGAGTCTCTATGGCTACACCTTC. It is translated as CASSPPRGRMSLYGYTF.

This clonotype was counted only a few times. The V gene is TRBV7-8, the J gene TRBJ2-5; D gene ambiguous. CDR3 size: 13 residues. With 2 bases removed from V and 5 bases from J, the gap between germline ends came to 9 bases. Looked up from germline, CDR1 is SGHVS and CDR2 is FQNEAQ. CDR3 nucleotide sequence: TGTGCCAGCAGCTTACTCCGGTCGGAGACCCAGTACTTC. The encoded protein is CASSLLRSETQYF.

This clonotype was seen at least ten times. This sequence joins TRBV29-1 and TRBJ1-6; D unresolved. The ends were cut back, 4 bases at V and 7 bases at J, with 11 bases in the middle. CDR3 size: 13 residues. Germline CDR1 SQVTM, CDR2 ANQGSEA. The CDR3 spells CSVASSSNSPLHF. CDR3 sequence (DNA): TGCAGCGTTGCTTCCAGCTCAAATTCACCCCTCCACTTT.

In its sample, this clonotype was seen many times. This chain connects TRBV7-2 to TRBJ1-1; D unclear. The CDR3 is 13 residues long. Between the trimmed V and J ends, which lost 5 bases and 1 base, there was a span of 8 bases. Germline V gene sequence: CDR1 SGHTA, CDR2 FQGNSA. The CDR3 loop is CASSTSKNTEAFF. CDR3 DNA: TGTGCCAGCAGCACTTCCAAGAACACTGAAGCTTTCTTT.

The table lists this clonotype with many counts. The V gene is TRBV10-2, the J gene TRBJ2-1; 11 bases line up with TRBD2. The CDR3 has 16 amino acids. The germline V gene has CDR1 WSHSY and CDR2 SAAADI. V gave up 8 bases and J gave up 8 bases; unmatched junction bases: 14. The CDR3 DNA reads TGCGCCAGCTGTCCCGGGACTAGCGGACGGGACCATGAGCAGTTCTTC. Translated, it gives CASCPGTSGRDHEQFF.

This clonotype was found many times. J is TRBJ2-7 and V is TRBV29-1; tentatively, D is TRBD2 (5 bases). CDR3 length: 11 residues. Germline-derived CDR1 and CDR2 are SQVTM and ANQGSEA. V was pared by 3 bases and J by 11 bases, with 14 bases between. CDR3 nucleotide sequence: TGCAGCGTTGATGAGGCCGGGGTGGAGTACTTC. Protein: CSVDEAGVEYF.

The chain is built from TRBV25-1 and TRBJ1-1; D is unclear. Per germline, CDR1 MGHDK and CDR2 SYGVNS. This CDR3 is 14 amino acids long. V lost 4 bases, J lost 0 bases, and 9 bases lay in between. The CDR3 loop reads CASSAPVMNTEAFF. Written as DNA, the CDR3 is TGTGCCAGCAGTGCCCCAGTTATGAACACTGAAGCTTTCTTT.

J is TRBJ1-1 and V is TRBV18; TRBD1 is a possible D gene (5 bases). Germline V gene data show CDR1 as KGHSH and CDR2 as LQKENI. The V and J ends lost 6 bases and 1 base respectively, with 18 bases between them. The CDR3 totals 16 residues. The CDR3 loop is CASSTVRGPANTEAFF. As DNA, the CDR3 is TGTGCCAGCTCGACCGTCCGGGGACCCGCGAACACTGAAGCTTTCTTT.

This clonotype was observed a handful of times. The rearrangement joins TRBV5-1 to TRBJ2-7, with 11 bases that match TRBD2. From germline, CDR1 is SGHRS and CDR2 YFSETQ. V lost 4 bases to trimming and J lost 6 bases; unmatched junction nucleotides: 9. The CDR3 has 15 residues. CDR3 sequence reads: CASSRILAGVVEQYF. The CDR3 region has the DNA TGCGCCAGCAGCCGTATACTAGCGGGAGTGGTCGAGCAGTACTTC.